Presented here are 26 T cell receptor beta chains from one specimen sequenced in a study of blood T cell repertoires in COVID-19. TCRdb keeps only in-frame clones here, not all; method: immunoSEQ multiplex PCR. The sample carries roughly 220,000 clones, roughly 84% recorded once. The specimen sequenced was peripheral blood. Every receptor here comes from a man between 25 and 39 years old with active or convalescent COVID-19.

This clone was observed a few times. This chain uses TRBV19 with TRBJ2-3, with 7 bases aligning to TRBD2. CDR3 length: 16 amino acids. V lost 1 base to trimming and J lost 2 bases; unmatched junction nucleotides: 6. Germline V CDR1 and CDR2: LNHDA, SQIVND (reference sequence). The CDR3 region is CASSIGSSGITDTQYF. DNA for the CDR3: TGTGCCAGTAGTATAGGTTCTAGCGGAATCACAGATACGCAGTATTTT.

The gene calls are TRBV9 and TRBJ1-4; TRBD1 might be the D (5 bases). Trimming removed 0 bases at V and 10 bases at J, with 13 bases between. CDR1 is SGDLS, CDR2 YYNGEE, per germline. The CDR3 contains 14 residues. The CDR3 bases are TGTGCCAGCAGCGTAGGGGGCAGCTTGGGAAAACTGTTTTTT. Translation: CASSVGGSLGKLFF.

This chain links TRBV2 with TRBJ1-5; TRBD1 matches at 8 bases. The junction had 10 bases not matched to a gene; V was cut back by 5 bases and J by 4 bases. Germline V gives CDR1 SNHLY, CDR2 FYNNEI. The CDR3 contains 16 residues. CDR3 sequence reads: CASSHDGGQANQPQHF. In DNA form, the CDR3 reads TGTGCCAGCAGTCATGATGGGGGACAGGCGAATCAGCCCCAGCATTTT.

This clone appeared a single time. The junction shows a germline mismatch at one end, possibly a read error. The chain combines TRBV9 with TRBJ1-6; 9 bases are shared with TRBD1. This CDR3 has 15 amino acids. Germline values: CDR1 SGDLS, CDR2 YYNGEE. The CDR3 nucleotides are TGTGCCGGCAGCCCCCAGGACAGGGGAAATTCACCCCTCCACTTT. Its protein is CAGSPQDRGNSPLHF.

J is TRBJ2-1 and V is TRBV2, with 7 bases that match TRBD2. Germline assignment: CDR1 SNHLY and CDR2 FYNNEI. The CDR3 is made up of 15 amino acids. J gave up 5 bases and V 4 bases, and 8 bases lay outside the gene matches. The CDR3 nucleotides are TGTGCCAGCAGTGGAGCGGGACTAAGCCACAATGAGCAGTTCTTC. Protein: CASSGAGLSHNEQFF.

The V and J genes are TRBV4-2 and TRBJ2-7, with 9 bases aligning to TRBD2. V lost 0 bases to trimming and J lost 2 bases; unmatched junction nucleotides: 8. The CDR3 contains 17 residues. Germline CDR1 reads LGHNA; CDR2 reads YNFKEQ. The CDR3 spells CASSQDGGAGGPYEQYF. CDR3 in DNA: TGTGCCAGCAGCCAAGATGGTGGAGCGGGGGGTCCCTACGAGCAGTACTTC.

V gene TRBV28 combines with J gene TRBJ2-7, with 10 nucleotides matching TRBD1. In germline, CDR1 is MDHEN, CDR2 SYDVKM. V was pared by 5 bases and J by 5 bases, with 9 bases of the junction left unmatched. The CDR3 sequence is 15 residues long. The DNA for the CDR3 is TGTGCCAGCAGTGCCCCGACAGGGGGCAACCACGAGCAGTACTTC. It specifies CASSAPTGGNHEQYF.

V is TRBV7-9 and J is TRBJ2-7; 7 bases are shared with TRBD1. The trim removed 4 bases at V and 9 bases at J, leaving 9 bases unmatched. The CDR3 length is 13 residues. Germline CDR1 is SEHNR and CDR2 is FQNEAQ (reference sequence). The CDR3 DNA reads as TGTGCCAGCAGCTCTTGGGACAGATCGTTGCAGTACTTC. It yields the protein CASSSWDRSLQYF.

The V gene is TRBV6-2 or TRBV6-3, the J gene TRBJ2-3; 7 bases agree with TRBD2. J gave up 5 bases and V 4 bases, and 15 bases lay outside the gene matches. The CDR3 runs to 17 residues. CDR1 and CDR2 (germline): MNHEY, SVGEGT. CDR3 residues: CASSWGFSAGARDTQYF. CDR3 nucleotides: TGTGCCAGCAGTTGGGGGTTTTCCGCGGGAGCGCGAGATACGCAGTATTTT.

This clone turned up a few times. This sequence joins TRBV4-3 and TRBJ1-4; 7 bases match TRBD1. CDR1 is LGHNA and CDR2 is YSLEER in the germline V gene. The CDR3 runs 14 residues. The J segment lost 6 bases and the V segment lost 3 bases, leaving 4 bases of the junction unmatched. The CDR3 sequence is CASSQYRGDEKLFF. CDR3 nucleotides: TGCGCCAGCAGCCAGTACAGGGGAGATGAAAAACTGTTTTTT.

The CDR3 DNA reads as TGTGCCAGTAGTATAGGGACAGGGCTGTTCACCGGGGAGCTGTTTTTT. Translation gives CASSIGTGLFTGELFF. The chain has TRBV19 and TRBJ2-2, with 8 bases fitting TRBD1. The CDR3 is 16 amino acids. Germline assignment: CDR1 LNHDA and CDR2 SQIVND (reference sequence). Trimming at V came to 1 base and at J to 4 bases, leaving 5 bases not matched to a gene.

The chain joins TRBV28 to TRBJ2-1, with 10 bases aligning to TRBD2. With 6 bases clipped from V and 5 bases from J, the junction kept 10 bases outside the gene matches. Germline assignment: CDR1 MDHEN and CDR2 SYDVKM. The CDR3 runs 16 residues. Written as DNA, the CDR3 is TGTGCCAGCAGCCTTCTAGCGGGGGCAACAAACAATGAGCAGTTCTTC. Its translation: CASSLLAGATNNEQFF.

The chain combines TRBV9 with TRBJ2-2; D is unresolved. The CDR3 runs 14 residues. Germline values: CDR1 SGDLS, CDR2 YYNGEE. Trimming left V 2 bases short and J 3 bases short, with 8 bases between. In DNA, the CDR3 is TGTGCCAGCAGCGTCGTGGCGGACACCGGGGAGCTGTTTTTT. Translation gives CASSVVADTGELFF.

The CDR3 bases are TGCGCCAGCAGCAGTTTAACAGGGGGCAGCTCCTACAATGAGCAGTTCTTC. It specifies CASSSLTGGSSYNEQFF. The chain combines TRBV5-1 with TRBJ2-1, with 9 bases fitting TRBD1. Germline V gene sequence: CDR1 SGHRS, CDR2 YFSETQ. The CDR3 sequence is 17 residues long. V lost 4 bases to trimming and J lost 0 bases; unmatched junction nucleotides: 8.

This clone was found a few times. The CDR3 DNA reads as TGTGCCAGCAGCCATCTGACAGATATTCAAGAGACCCAGTACTTC. Its translation: CASSHLTDIQETQYF. The chain joins TRBV4-2 to TRBJ2-5; maybe TRBD1 (5 bases). Germline-derived CDR1 and CDR2 are LGHNA and YNFKEQ. The CDR3 consists of 15 residues. The germline V and J ends were trimmed by 3 bases and 2 bases, with 13 bases remaining between them.

V and J are TRBV19 and TRBJ1-2; 8 nucleotides line up with TRBD1. Trimming at V came to 5 bases and at J to 6 bases, leaving 11 bases not matched to a gene. Germline-derived CDR1 and CDR2 are LNHDA and SQIVND (reference sequence). This CDR3 spans 15 amino acids. This chain's CDR3 is CASSPVDRERDGYTF. The CDR3 nucleotides read TGTGCCAGTAGTCCTGTGGACAGGGAGAGGGATGGCTACACCTTC.

The chain uses TRBV5-1 and TRBJ2-7, with D perhaps TRBD2 (5 bases). The CDR3 contains 14 residues. V was pared by 4 bases and J by 6 bases, with 17 bases between. Germline CDR1 and CDR2: SGHRS and YFSETQ. This CDR3 reads CASSVGSPSGEQYF. CDR3 DNA sequence: TGCGCCAGCAGCGTAGGGAGCCCCTCAGGCGAGCAGTACTTC.

The genes are TRBV2 and TRBJ2-7, with 8 bases fitting TRBD1. V was clipped by 10 bases and J by 0 bases; unmatched bases: 8. The CDR3 consists of 14 residues. Looked up from germline, CDR1 is SNHLY and CDR2 is FYNNEI. The CDR3 sequence: CATKDREFSYEQYF. CDR3 DNA sequence: TGTGCCACAAAGGACAGGGAATTCTCCTACGAGCAGTACTTC.

The chain recombines TRBV7-2 with TRBJ1-1; D may be TRBD1 (6 bases). The CDR3 has 15 amino acids. The V and J ends lost 5 bases and 3 bases respectively, with 16 bases between them. Looked up from germline, CDR1 is SGHTA and CDR2 is FQGNSA. CDR3 nucleotides: TGTGCCAGCAGCCCCGGGGGGCGCGCGGACACTGAAGCTTTCTTT. The encoded protein is CASSPGGRADTEAFF.

This clone has only one observation. This chain joins TRBV21-1 and TRBJ2-2; TRBD2 is taken as the D call from the table, unchecked against the DNA. TRBV21-1 is shown as a pseudogene. The CDR3 sequence is 16 residues long. CDR3 DNA sequence: TGTGCCAGCAGCAAAGCTAGCGGGAGGGCCCAGGGGGAGCTGTTTTTT. It translates to CASSKASGRAQGELFF.

This clone was seen only once. The rearrangement uses TRBV5-6 and TRBJ1-1; D unclear. Trimming took off 4 bases at V and 4 bases at J, with 8 bases between the two ends. The germline V gene has CDR1 SGHDT and CDR2 YYEEEE. The CDR3 has 12 amino acids. CDR3 in amino acids: CASSLAPTEAFF. Here the CDR3 DNA reads TGTGCCAGCAGCCTGGCTCCCACTGAAGCTTTCTTT. Based on the CDR3 plus reference TRBV5-6 and TRBJ1-1, the full variable domain is DAGVTQSPTHLIKTRGQQVTLRCSPKSGHDTVSWYQQALGQGPQFIFQYYEEEERQRGNFPDRFSGHQFPNYSSELNVNALLLGDSALYLCASSLAPTEAFFGQGTRLTVV.

The V call is TRBV28, the J call TRBJ1-5; D gene unclear. V lost 11 bases, J lost 7 bases, and 15 bases lay in between. Germline CDR1 MDHEN, CDR2 SYDVKM. The CDR3 loop spans 12 amino acids. CDR3 nucleotides: TGTGCCGGGAAAGGGCGAGGGCAGCCCCAGCATTTT. It specifies CAGKGRGQPQHF.

This chain connects TRBV5-1 to TRBJ1-3; D possibly corresponds to TRBD1 (6 bases). The V and J ends lost 2 bases and 0 bases respectively, with 12 bases between them. The germline CDR1 and CDR2 sequences are SGHRS and YFSETQ. CDR3 length equals 16 residues. CDR3 nucleotide sequence: TGCGCCAGCAGCTTCACAGGGTTTCCCTCTGGAAACACCATATATTTT. Translating it yields CASSFTGFPSGNTIYF.

This sequence joins TRBV4-3 and TRBJ1-3; D unresolved. The CDR3 has 16 residues. V was clipped by 0 bases and J by 0 bases, with 9 bases between them. Per germline, CDR1 LGHNA and CDR2 YSLEER. DNA of the CDR3: TGCGCCAGCAGCCAAGATGGGTACAGCTCTGGAAACACCATATATTTT. Residues: CASSQDGYSSGNTIYF.

This rearrangement joins TRBV2 to TRBJ2-7; 11 nucleotides match TRBD2. With V trimmed by 5 bases and J by 5 bases, 11 bases remained unmatched. Germline CDR1 SNHLY, CDR2 FYNNEI. CDR3 length: 16 residues. CDR3 residues: CASSRGTSGPAHEQYF. In DNA, the CDR3 is TGTGCCAGCAGTAGAGGGACTAGCGGACCAGCCCACGAGCAGTACTTC.

The DNA of the CDR3 is TGTGCCAGCAGCCGCGGGACAGGGGACAATCAGTATGGCTACACCTTC. Translating gives CASSRGTGDNQYGYTF. The gene calls are TRBV5-4 and TRBJ1-2; 10 bases match TRBD1. CDR3 length equals 16 residues. In germline, CDR1 is SGHNT, CDR2 YYREEE (reference sequence). Trimming removed 4 bases from V and 5 bases from J; junction bases left unmatched: 11.